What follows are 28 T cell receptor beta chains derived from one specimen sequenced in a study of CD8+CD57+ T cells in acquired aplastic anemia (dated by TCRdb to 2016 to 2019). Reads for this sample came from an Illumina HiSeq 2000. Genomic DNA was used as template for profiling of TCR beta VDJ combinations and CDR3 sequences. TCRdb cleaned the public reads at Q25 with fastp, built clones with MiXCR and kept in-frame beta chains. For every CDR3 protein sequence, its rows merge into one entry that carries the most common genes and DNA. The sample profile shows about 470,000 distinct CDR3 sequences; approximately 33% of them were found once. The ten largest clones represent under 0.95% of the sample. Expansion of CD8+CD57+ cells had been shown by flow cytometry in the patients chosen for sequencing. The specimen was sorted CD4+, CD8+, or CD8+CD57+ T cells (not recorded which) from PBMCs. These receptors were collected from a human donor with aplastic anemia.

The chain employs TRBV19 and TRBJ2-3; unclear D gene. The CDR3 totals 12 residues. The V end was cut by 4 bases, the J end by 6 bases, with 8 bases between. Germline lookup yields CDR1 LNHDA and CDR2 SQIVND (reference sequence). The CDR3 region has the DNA TGTGCCAGTAGTACCCAGGAGGATACGCAGTATTTT. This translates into CASSTQEDTQYF.

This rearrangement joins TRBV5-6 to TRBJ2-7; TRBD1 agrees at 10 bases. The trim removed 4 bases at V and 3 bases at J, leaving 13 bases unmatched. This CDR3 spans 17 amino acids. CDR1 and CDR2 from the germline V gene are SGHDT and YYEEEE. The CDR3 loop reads CASSGGQGFALGYEQYF. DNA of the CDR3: TGTGCCAGCAGCGGGGGACAGGGGTTCGCCCTGGGCTACGAGCAGTACTTC.

Here the CDR3 reads CASSQELRGDRASPLHF. For the CDR3, the DNA is TGTGCCAGCAGCCAAGAACTTCGAGGGGACCGGGCTTCACCCCTCCACTTT. This chain uses TRBV4-2 with TRBJ1-6; weak D call: TRBD1 (5 bases). With 0 bases removed from V and 9 bases from J, the gap between germline ends came to 18 bases. Germline CDR1 and CDR2: LGHNA and YNFKEQ. The CDR3 length is 17 residues.

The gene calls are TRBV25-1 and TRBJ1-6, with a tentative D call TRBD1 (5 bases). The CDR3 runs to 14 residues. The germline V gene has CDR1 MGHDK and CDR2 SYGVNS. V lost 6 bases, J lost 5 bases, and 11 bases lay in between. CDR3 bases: TGTGCCAGCAGACACAGGTTCAATAATTCACCCCTCCACTTT. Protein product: CASRHRFNNSPLHF. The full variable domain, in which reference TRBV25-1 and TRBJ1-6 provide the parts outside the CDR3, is EADIYQTPRYLVIGTGKKITLECSQTMGHDKMYWYQQDPGMELHLIHYSYGVNSTEKGDLSSESTVSRIRTEHFPLTLESARPSHTSQYLCASRHRFNNSPLHFGNGTRLTVT.

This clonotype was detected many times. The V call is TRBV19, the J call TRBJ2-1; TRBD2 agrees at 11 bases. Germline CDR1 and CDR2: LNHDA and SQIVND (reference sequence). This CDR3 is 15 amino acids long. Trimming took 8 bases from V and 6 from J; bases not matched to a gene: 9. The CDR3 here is CASQDIAGGPNEQFF. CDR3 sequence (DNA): TGTGCCAGTCAGGACATAGCGGGAGGGCCCAATGAGCAGTTCTTC. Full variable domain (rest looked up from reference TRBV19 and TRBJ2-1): DGGITQSPKYLFRKEGQNVTLSCEQNLNHDAMYWYRQDPGQGLRLIYYSQIVNDFQKGDIAEGYSVSREKKESFPLTVTSAQKNPTAFYLCASQDIAGGPNEQFFGPGTRLTVL.

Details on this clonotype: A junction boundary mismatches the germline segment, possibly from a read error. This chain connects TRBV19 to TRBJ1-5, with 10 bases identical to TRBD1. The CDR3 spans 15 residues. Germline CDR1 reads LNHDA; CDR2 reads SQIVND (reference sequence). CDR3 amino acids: CASSMGQGFNQPQHF. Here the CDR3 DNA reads TGTGCCAGCAGTATGGGACAGGGGTTTAATCAGCCCCAGCATTTT. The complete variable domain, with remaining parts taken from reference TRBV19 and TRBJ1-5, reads DGGITQSPKYLFRKEGQNVTLSCEQNLNHDAMYWYRQDPGQGLRLIYYSQIVNDFQKGDIAEGYSVSREKKESFPLTVTSAQKNPTAFYLCASSMGQGFNQPQHFGDGTRLSIL.

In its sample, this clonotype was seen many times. In DNA form, the CDR3 reads TGTGCCAGTAGTATCAGGGGTTCGCACACCGGGGAGCTGTTTTTT. Translating gives CASSIRGSHTGELFF. V and J are TRBV19 and TRBJ2-2, with a weak D call TRBD1 (6 bases). Trimming took off 3 bases at V and 3 bases at J, with 11 bases between the two ends. From germline, CDR1 is LNHDA and CDR2 SQIVND (reference sequence). There are 15 residues in the CDR3.

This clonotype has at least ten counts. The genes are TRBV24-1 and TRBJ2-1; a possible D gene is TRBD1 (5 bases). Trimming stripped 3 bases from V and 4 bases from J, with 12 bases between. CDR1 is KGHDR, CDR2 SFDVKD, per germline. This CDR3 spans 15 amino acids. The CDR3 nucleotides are TGTGCCACCAGTGATAGCATAGGGGTGTACAATGAGCAGTTCTTC. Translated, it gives CATSDSIGVYNEQFF.

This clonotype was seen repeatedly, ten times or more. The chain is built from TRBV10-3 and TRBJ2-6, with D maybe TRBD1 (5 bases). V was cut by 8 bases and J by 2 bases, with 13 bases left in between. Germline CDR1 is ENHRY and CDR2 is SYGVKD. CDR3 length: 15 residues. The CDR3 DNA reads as TGTGCCATCGCGGACAAGTTGACTGGGGCCAACGTCCTGACTTTC. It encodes CAIADKLTGANVLTF.

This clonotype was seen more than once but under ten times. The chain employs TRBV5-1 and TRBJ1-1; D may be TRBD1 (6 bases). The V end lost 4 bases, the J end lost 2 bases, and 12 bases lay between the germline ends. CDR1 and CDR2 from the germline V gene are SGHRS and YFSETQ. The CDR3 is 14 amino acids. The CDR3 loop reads CASSTGTTNTEAFF. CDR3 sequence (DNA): TGCGCCAGCAGCACCGGGACAACCAACACTGAAGCTTTCTTT.

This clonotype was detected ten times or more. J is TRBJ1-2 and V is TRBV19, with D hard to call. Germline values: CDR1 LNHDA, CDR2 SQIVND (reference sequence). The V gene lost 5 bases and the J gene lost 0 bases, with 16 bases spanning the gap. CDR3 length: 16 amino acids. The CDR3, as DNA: TGTGCCAGTAGTGGCCAATCCCCAGGTCCTAACTATGGCTACACCTTC. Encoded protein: CASSGQSPGPNYGYTF.

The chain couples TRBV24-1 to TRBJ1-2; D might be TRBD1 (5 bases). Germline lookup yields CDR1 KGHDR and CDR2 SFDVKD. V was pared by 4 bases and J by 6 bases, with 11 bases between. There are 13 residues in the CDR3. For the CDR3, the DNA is TGTGCCACCAGTGAACCCCGGGACGATGGCTACACCTTC. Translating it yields CATSEPRDDGYTF.

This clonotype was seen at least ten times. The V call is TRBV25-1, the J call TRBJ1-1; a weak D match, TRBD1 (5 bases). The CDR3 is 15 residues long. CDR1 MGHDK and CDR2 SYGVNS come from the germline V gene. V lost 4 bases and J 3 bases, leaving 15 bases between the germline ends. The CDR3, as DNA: TGTGCCAGCAGTGCATCTAACGGGGGGGACACTGAAGCTTTCTTT. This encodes CASSASNGGDTEAFF.

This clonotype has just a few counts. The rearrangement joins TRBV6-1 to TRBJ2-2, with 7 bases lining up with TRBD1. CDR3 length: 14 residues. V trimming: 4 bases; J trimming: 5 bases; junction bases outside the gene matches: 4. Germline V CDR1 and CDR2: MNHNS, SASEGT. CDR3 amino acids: CASSGQGVTGELFF. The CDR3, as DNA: TGTGCCAGCAGTGGGCAGGGGGTGACCGGGGAGCTGTTTTTT.

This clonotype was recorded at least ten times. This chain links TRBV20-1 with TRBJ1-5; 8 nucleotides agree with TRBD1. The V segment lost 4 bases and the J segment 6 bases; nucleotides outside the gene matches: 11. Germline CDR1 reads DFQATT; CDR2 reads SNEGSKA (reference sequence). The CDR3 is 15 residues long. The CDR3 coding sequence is TGCAGTGCTAAGGACGGCGACAGGGGCAGTCAGCCCCAGCATTTT. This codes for CSAKDGDRGSQPQHF.

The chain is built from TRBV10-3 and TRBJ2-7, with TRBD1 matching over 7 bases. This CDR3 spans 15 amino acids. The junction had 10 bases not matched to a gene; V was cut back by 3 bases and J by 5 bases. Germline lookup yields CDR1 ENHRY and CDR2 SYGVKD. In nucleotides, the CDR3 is TGTGCCATCAGTGACGGGGACAGCTTCTTCGACGAGCAGTACTTC. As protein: CAISDGDSFFDEQYF.

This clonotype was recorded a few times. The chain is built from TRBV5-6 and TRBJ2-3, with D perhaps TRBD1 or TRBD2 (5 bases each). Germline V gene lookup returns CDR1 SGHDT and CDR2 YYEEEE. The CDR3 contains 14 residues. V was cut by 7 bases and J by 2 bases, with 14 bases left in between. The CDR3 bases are TGTGCCAGCTGGGGGTTAAGGGCCACAGATACGCAGTATTTT. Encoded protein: CASWGLRATDTQYF. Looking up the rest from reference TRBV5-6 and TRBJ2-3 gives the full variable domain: DAGVTQSPTHLIKTRGQQVTLRCSPKSGHDTVSWYQQALGQGPQFIFQYYEEEERQRGNFPDRFSGHQFPNYSSELNVNALLLGDSALYLCASWGLRATDTQYFGPGTRLTVL.

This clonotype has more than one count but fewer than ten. DNA of the CDR3: TGTGCCAGCAGACCAGGGGGAAGTTCGGGTCTGCGTGGAAACACCATATATTTT. It encodes CASRPGGSSGLRGNTIYF. The rearrangement uses TRBV9 and TRBJ1-3, with 7 positions matching TRBD1. This CDR3 spans 18 amino acids. Looked up from germline, CDR1 is SGDLS and CDR2 is YYNGEE. The ends lost 5 bases at V and 3 bases at J; junction bases unmatched: 17.

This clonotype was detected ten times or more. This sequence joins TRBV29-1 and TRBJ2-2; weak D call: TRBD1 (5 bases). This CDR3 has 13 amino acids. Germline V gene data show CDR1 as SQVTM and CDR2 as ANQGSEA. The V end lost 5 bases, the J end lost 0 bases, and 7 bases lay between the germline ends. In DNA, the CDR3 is TGCAGCGTTCGGACAACGAACACCGGGGAGCTGTTTTTT. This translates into CSVRTTNTGELFF.

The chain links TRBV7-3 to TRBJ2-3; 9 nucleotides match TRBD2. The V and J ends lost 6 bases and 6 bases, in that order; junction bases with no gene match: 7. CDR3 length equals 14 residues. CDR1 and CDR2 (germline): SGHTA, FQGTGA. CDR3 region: CASSLLSGGDTQYF. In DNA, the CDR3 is TGTGCCAGCAGTTTACTAAGCGGGGGGGATACGCAGTATTTT.

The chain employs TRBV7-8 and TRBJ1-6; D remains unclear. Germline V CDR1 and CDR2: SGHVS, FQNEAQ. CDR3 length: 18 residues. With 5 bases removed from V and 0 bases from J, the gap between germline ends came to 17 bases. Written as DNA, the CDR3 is TGTGCCAGCAGCCCCATCGTGATTCCGAGCTCCTATAATTCACCCCTCCACTTT. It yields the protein CASSPIVIPSSYNSPLHF.

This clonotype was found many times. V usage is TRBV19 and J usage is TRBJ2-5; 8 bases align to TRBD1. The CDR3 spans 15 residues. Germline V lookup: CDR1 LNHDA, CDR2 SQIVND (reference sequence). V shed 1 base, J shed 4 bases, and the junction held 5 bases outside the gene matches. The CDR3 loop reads CASSIVDREAETQYF. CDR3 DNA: TGTGCCAGTAGTATAGTGGACAGGGAGGCAGAGACCCAGTACTTC.

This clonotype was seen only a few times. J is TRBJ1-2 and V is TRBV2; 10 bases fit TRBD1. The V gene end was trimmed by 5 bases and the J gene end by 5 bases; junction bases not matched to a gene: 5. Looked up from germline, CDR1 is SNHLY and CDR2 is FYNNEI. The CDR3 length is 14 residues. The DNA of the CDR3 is TGTGCCAGCAGTCTTAGACAGGGGGCTTATGGCTACACCTTC. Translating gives CASSLRQGAYGYTF.

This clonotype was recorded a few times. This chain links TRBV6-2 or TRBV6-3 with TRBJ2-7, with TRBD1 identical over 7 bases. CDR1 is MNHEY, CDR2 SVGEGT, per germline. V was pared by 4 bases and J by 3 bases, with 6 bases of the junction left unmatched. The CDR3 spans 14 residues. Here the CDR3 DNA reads TGTGCCAGCAGTTCGAGGACAGGCCGCTACGAGCAGTACTTC. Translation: CASSSRTGRYEQYF.

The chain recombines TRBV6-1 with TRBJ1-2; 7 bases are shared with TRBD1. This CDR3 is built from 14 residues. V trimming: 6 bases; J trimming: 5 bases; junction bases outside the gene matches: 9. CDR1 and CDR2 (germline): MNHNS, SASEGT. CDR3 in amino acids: CASRPGTAVYGYTF. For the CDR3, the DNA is TGTGCCAGCAGACCCGGGACAGCCGTTTATGGCTACACCTTC.

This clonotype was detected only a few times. CDR3 amino acids: CASSLDPLGETQYF. The CDR3 DNA follows: TGTGCCAGCAGCTTGGATCCGCTGGGAGAGACCCAGTACTTC. The chain has TRBV5-4 and TRBJ2-5; no reliable D call. The germline V gene encodes CDR1 SGHNT and CDR2 YYREEE (reference sequence). The CDR3 loop spans 14 amino acids. V was cut by 0 bases and J by 4 bases, with 10 bases left in between. Full variable domain (outside the CDR3, taken from reference TRBV5-4 and TRBJ2-5): ETGVTQSPTHLIKTRGQQVTLRCSSQSGHNTVSWYQQALGQGPQFIFQYYREEENGRGNFPPRFSGLQFPNYSSELNVNALELDDSALYLCASSLDPLGETQYFGPGTRLLVL.

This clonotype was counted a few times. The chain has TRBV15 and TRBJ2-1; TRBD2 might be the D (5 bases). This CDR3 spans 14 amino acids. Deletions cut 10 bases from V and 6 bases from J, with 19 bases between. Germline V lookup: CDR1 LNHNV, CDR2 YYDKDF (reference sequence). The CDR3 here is CASQATSLFNEQFF. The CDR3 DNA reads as TGTGCCAGCCAGGCAACTAGTTTATTCAATGAGCAGTTCTTC. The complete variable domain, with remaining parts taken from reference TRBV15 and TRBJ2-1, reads DAMVIQNPRYQVTQFGKPVTLSCSQTLNHNVMYWYQQKSSQAPKLLFHYYDKDFNNEADTPDNFQSRRPNTSFCFLDIRSPGLGDTAMYLCASQATSLFNEQFFGPGTRLTVL.

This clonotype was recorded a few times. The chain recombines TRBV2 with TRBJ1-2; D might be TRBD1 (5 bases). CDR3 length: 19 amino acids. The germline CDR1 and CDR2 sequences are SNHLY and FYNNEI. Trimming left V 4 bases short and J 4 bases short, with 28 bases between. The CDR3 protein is CASSAAKDSSSPFLYGYTF. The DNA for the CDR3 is TGTGCCAGCAGTGCTGCTAAAGACAGTTCCTCTCCGTTCCTCTATGGCTACACCTTC.